This entry features one TCR beta chain sequence. A read error may explain this, as a much larger clone is one base away. The germline V gene encodes CDR1 MNHNY and CDR2 SVGAGI (reference sequence). CDR3 length: 13 amino acids. Trimming cost V 7 bases and J 7 bases, with 17 bases left between them. This sample stems from a study of tumor-infiltrating lymphocytes in primary liver carcinoma. Study-level background: Patients comprised men and women whose ages fell between 30 and 69 years. Productive TCRbeta read counts per sample ran from roughly 3.3 to 6.8 million and were similar across tissue types.

The researchers obtained blood RNA from unsorted whole blood and also extracted germline DNA. Reverse transcription of 500 to 650 ng total RNA with a constant-region primer produced TCR beta cDNA. Three nested multiplex PCR rounds of slightly modified ARM-PCR generated TCR beta libraries. TRBV1-TRBV30 forward primers paired with a C-beta reverse primer drove the first two PCR rounds, about 11 cycles each. TCRdb re-analysed the multiplex PCR reads in MiXCR, keeping a single row per CDR3 protein. The sample consists of roughly 330,000 distinct CDR3 sequences, 65% of them appearing once. This receptor was taken from a man aged 40-55 years with primary liver carcinoma and hepatitis B virus infection. The chain combines TRBV6-6 with TRBJ2-7; maybe TRBD1 (6 bases). Sequenced material: peripheral blood. The CDR3 is CASNRATAGEQYF. CDR3 sequence (DNA): TGTGCCAGCAACAGGGCTACGGCGGGTGAGCAGTACTTC.